Presented here are 30 T cell receptor beta chains from one specimen sequenced in a study of cytomegalovirus exposure and HLA in healthy donors. This PCR relied on a set of 60 Vbeta primers and 13 Jbeta primers. The table came from immunoSEQ multiplex PCR; TCRdb's copy has only in-frame clones and leaves some out. The table has 150,000 to 200,000 clones, 80% seen once. Sequenced input: PBMCs. The receptors here all came from a middle-aged woman in good health and CMV-seronegative.

The gene calls are TRBV9 and TRBJ2-2; D is perhaps TRBD1 (8 bases). The CDR3 is 15 amino acids. Germline V gene data show CDR1 as SGDLS and CDR2 as YYNGEE. The V gene lost 4 bases and the J gene lost 5 bases, with 15 bases spanning the gap. CDR3 sequence (DNA): TGTGCCAGCAGCTTACAGGGGGGAGGGACCGGGGAGCTGTTTTTT. It specifies CASSLQGGGTGELFF.

The chain employs TRBV4-3 and TRBJ2-5, with 10 bases fitting TRBD1. The germline V gene has CDR1 LGHNA and CDR2 YSLEER. With V trimmed by 3 bases and J by 5 bases, 6 bases remained unmatched. This CDR3 contains 15 residues. CDR3 bases: TGCGCCAGCAGCCACCCGGACAGGGGGTTGGAGACCCAGTACTTC. Its translation is CASSHPDRGLETQYF.

The V call is TRBV27, the J call TRBJ1-1; 9 bases align to TRBD1. The CDR3 length is 13 residues. Germline CDR1 is MNHEY and CDR2 is SMNVEV (reference sequence). J gave up 11 bases and V 4 bases, and 8 bases lay outside the gene matches. The CDR3 reads CASSYPGQGFAFF. The CDR3 nucleotides read TGTGCCAGCAGTTACCCGGGACAGGGTTTCGCTTTCTTT.

The V and J genes are TRBV28 and TRBJ1-1; D is possibly TRBD1 (6 bases). The V gene's germline CDR1 is MDHEN and CDR2 SYDVKM. This CDR3 is 14 amino acids long. Trimming shortened V by 5 bases and J by 3 bases, and 13 bases separated the two germline ends. CDR3 loop: CASSPGQSHTEAFF. CDR3 DNA: TGTGCCAGCAGTCCCGGACAGAGTCACACTGAAGCTTTCTTT.

V usage is TRBV18 and J usage is TRBJ2-1; TRBD2 agrees at 9 bases. CDR1 is KGHSH, CDR2 LQKENI, per germline. Losses at the gene ends were 2 bases for V and 7 bases for J; bases not matched to a gene: 6. This CDR3 spans 15 amino acids. CDR3: CASSPGVAGVNEQFF. DNA of the CDR3: TGTGCCAGCTCACCAGGGGTAGCGGGAGTGAATGAGCAGTTCTTC.

This clone was detected a few times. The rearrangement joins TRBV6-1 to TRBJ1-4; no clear D. The CDR3 contains 17 residues. CDR1 is MNHNS, CDR2 SASEGT, per germline. The V and J ends lost 4 bases and 0 bases respectively, with 15 bases between them. The CDR3 here is CASSGTARRATNEKLFF. In DNA, the CDR3 is TGTGCCAGCAGTGGCACCGCCCGGAGGGCAACTAATGAAAAACTGTTTTTT.

The chain uses TRBV4-3 and TRBJ1-2, with 8 bases lining up with TRBD1. With 0 bases clipped from V and 4 bases from J, the junction kept 4 bases outside the gene matches. The CDR3 contains 15 residues. CDR1 LGHNA and CDR2 YSLEER come from the germline V gene. CDR3 amino acids: CASSQDHDRGYGYTF. Written as DNA, the CDR3 is TGCGCCAGCAGCCAAGACCACGACAGGGGCTATGGCTACACCTTC.

This clone came up once. The V gene is TRBV6-1, the J gene TRBJ1-1, with a tentative D call TRBD1 (5 bases). The CDR3 is made up of 14 amino acids. The V gene's germline CDR1 is MNHNS and CDR2 SASEGT. The V gene lost 2 bases and the J gene lost 7 bases, with 14 bases spanning the gap. The CDR3 sequence: CASSEFRGDGEAFF. CDR3 in DNA: TGTGCCAGCAGTGAATTCCGCGGGGACGGTGAAGCTTTCTTT.

This clone showed up just a few times. V usage is TRBV6-5 and J usage is TRBJ1-1, with 7 bases fitting TRBD1. The CDR3 contains 13 residues. In germline, CDR1 is MNHEY, CDR2 SVGAGI. Trimming removed 5 bases from V and 3 bases from J; junction bases left unmatched: 3. CDR3 region: CASSGQGDTEAFF. CDR3 DNA sequence: TGTGCCAGCAGTGGTCAGGGGGACACTGAAGCTTTCTTT.

This clone was recorded many times. CDR3 sequence reads: CASSGQLNEKLFF. In nucleotides, the CDR3 is TGTGCCAGCAGTGGACAGCTCAATGAAAAACTGTTTTTT. The V and J genes are TRBV5-6 and TRBJ1-4; tentatively, D is TRBD1 (6 bases). CDR1 and CDR2 from the germline V gene are SGHDT and YYEEEE. The CDR3 is 13 amino acids. The V gene lost 5 bases and the J gene lost 5 bases, with 10 bases spanning the gap.

The J gene is TRBJ1-1, the V gene TRBV9; D gene unclear. Looked up from germline, CDR1 is SGDLS and CDR2 is YYNGEE. Trimming shortened V by 0 bases and J by 1 base, and 10 bases separated the two germline ends. This CDR3 is built from 15 residues. The CDR3 protein is CASSVGPGPNTEAFF. The DNA of the CDR3 is TGTGCCAGCAGCGTAGGTCCGGGTCCGAACACTGAAGCTTTCTTT.

The chain employs TRBV15 and TRBJ2-3, with 10 bases that match TRBD1. The CDR3 totals 15 residues. V lost 3 bases to trimming and J lost 6 bases; unmatched junction nucleotides: 6. CDR1 LNHNV and CDR2 YYDKDF come from the germline V gene (reference sequence). The CDR3 region has the DNA TGTGCCACCAGCAGCGCAGGACAGGGGGTCGATACGCAGTATTTT. Translated, it gives CATSSAGQGVDTQYF.

This rearrangement joins TRBV7-2 to TRBJ2-3; TRBD2 matches 9 bases. The germline V gene has CDR1 SGHTA and CDR2 FQGNSA. V gave up 1 base and J gave up 5 bases; unmatched junction bases: 4. The CDR3 is made up of 15 amino acids. Here the CDR3 reads CASSLVAGGGDTQYF. In nucleotides, the CDR3 is TGTGCCAGCAGCTTAGTTGCGGGAGGGGGAGATACGCAGTATTTT.

This clone was seen a few times. The rearrangement links TRBV6-4 to TRBJ1-1; D possibly corresponds to TRBD1 (5 bases). CDR3 length: 12 amino acids. V was shortened by 2 bases and J by 9 bases, with 10 bases between the two germline ends. The germline CDR1 and CDR2 sequences are MRHNA and SNTAGT. Written as DNA, the CDR3 is TGTGCCAGCAGTGACAGGCAGGGAAAAGCTTTCTTT. Residues: CASSDRQGKAFF.

The table lists this clone with a few counts. V gene TRBV19 combines with J gene TRBJ2-3, with D possibly matching TRBD2 (5 bases). CDR1 is LNHDA and CDR2 is SQIVND in the germline V gene (reference sequence). The CDR3 sequence is 15 residues long. The V end lost 4 bases, the J end lost 5 bases, and 16 bases lay between the germline ends. CDR3 region: CASSKAMFSGDTQYF. CDR3 sequence (DNA): TGTGCCAGTAGTAAGGCCATGTTCAGCGGAGATACGCAGTATTTT.

V and J are TRBV30 and TRBJ1-5; D unclear. The CDR3 runs to 14 residues. Germline CDR1 reads GTSNPN; CDR2 reads SVGIG (reference sequence). Trimming removed 5 bases at V and 2 bases at J, with 13 bases between. CDR3 sequence: CAWGGASRNQPQHF. CDR3 nucleotides: TGTGCCTGGGGTGGTGCGTCCCGCAATCAGCCCCAGCATTTT.

The chain has TRBV5-1 and TRBJ1-4; 7 positions match TRBD1. Unmatched junction bases numbered 2, after V lost 0 bases and J lost 3 bases. This CDR3 is built from 15 residues. Germline CDR1 is SGHRS and CDR2 is YFSETQ. The CDR3 protein is CASSLVGQPNEKLFF. The CDR3, as DNA: TGCGCCAGCAGCTTGGTGGGACAGCCTAATGAAAAACTGTTTTTT.

This chain uses TRBV19 with TRBJ2-1; D not resolved. The CDR3 sequence is 12 residues long. Germline V gene sequence: CDR1 LNHDA, CDR2 SQIVND (reference sequence). The V gene lost 2 bases and the J gene lost 8 bases, with 7 bases spanning the gap. This CDR3 reads CASSISRDEQFF. As DNA, the CDR3 is TGTGCCAGTAGTATATCTAGAGATGAGCAGTTCTTC.

The chain combines TRBV9 with TRBJ1-2, with no clear D. The CDR3 spans 14 residues. V shed 0 bases and J shed 5 bases, with 11 bases lying between them. Germline assignment: CDR1 SGDLS and CDR2 YYNGEE. CDR3 in DNA: TGTGCCAGCAGCGTAGCTACCGCCGCGTATGGCTACACCTTC. It encodes CASSVATAAYGYTF.

In DNA, the CDR3 is TGTGCCAGCAGCTTATCAGGGCTTGGGGTCGCTGAAGCTTTCTTT. Its protein is CASSLSGLGVAEAFF. The chain combines TRBV7-3 with TRBJ1-1, with a possible D match to TRBD1 (5 bases). CDR1 is SGHTA, CDR2 FQGTGA, per germline. Between the trimmed V and J ends, which lost 2 bases and 6 bases, there was a span of 16 bases. The CDR3 runs 15 residues. The complete variable domain, with remaining parts taken from reference TRBV7-3 and TRBJ1-1, reads GAGVSQTPSNKVTEKGKYVELRCDPISGHTALYWYRQSLGQGPEFLIYFQGTGAADDSGLPNDRFFAVRPEGSVSTLKIQRTERGDSAVYLCASSLSGLGVAEAFFGQGTRLTVV.

J is TRBJ2-2 and V is TRBV11-2, with D possibly being TRBD1 (5 bases). CDR3 size: 13 residues. Germline V lookup: CDR1 SGHAT, CDR2 FQNNGV. The ends were cut back, 4 bases at V and 5 bases at J, with 8 bases in the middle. CDR3 in DNA: TGTGCCAGCAGCTGGGGCCGGACCGGGGAGCTGTTTTTT. Translating gives CASSWGRTGELFF.

The genes are TRBV7-2 and TRBJ2-7; 10 bases are a match to TRBD1. Germline CDR1 is SGHTA and CDR2 is FQGNSA. The CDR3 totals 15 residues. Trimming at V came to 5 bases and at J to 3 bases, leaving 7 bases not matched to a gene. In DNA form, the CDR3 reads TGTGCCAGCAGCAAAACCCGGGACAGGGGCTACGAGCAGTACGTC. Protein product: CASSKTRDRGYEQYV.

This sequence joins TRBV29-1 and TRBJ1-4, with 9 positions matching TRBD1. J was trimmed by 8 bases and V by 6 bases; bases with no gene match: 13. This CDR3 region has 15 residues. The germline V gene encodes CDR1 SQVTM and CDR2 ANQGSEA. The CDR3 here is CSVGQGQSLGEKLFF. The CDR3 coding sequence is TGCAGCGTGGGACAGGGTCAATCTCTTGGGGAAAAACTGTTTTTT.

In regard to this clone: Other DNA sequences in this specimen translate into the identical CDR3. V gene TRBV5-1 combines with J gene TRBJ1-1, with D possibly being TRBD1 (5 bases). Trimming took off 0 bases at V and 1 base at J, with 7 bases between the two ends. The CDR3 extends over 14 amino acids. Germline V gene lookup returns CDR1 SGHRS and CDR2 YFSETQ. CDR3 nucleotide sequence: TGCGCCAGCAGCTTGGCAGGGTCGAACACTGAAGCTTTCTTT. Translating it yields CASSLAGSNTEAFF.

The rearrangement joins TRBV11-3 to TRBJ1-1, with D perhaps matching TRBD1 (5 bases). Germline values: CDR1 SGHNT, CDR2 YENEEA. V gave up 5 bases and J gave up 0 bases, with 13 bases separating them. The CDR3 loop spans 15 amino acids. CDR3 bases: TGTGCCAGCAGCCCGGGGGGATCAATGAACACTGAAGCTTTCTTT. Amino acids: CASSPGGSMNTEAFF.

This chain connects TRBV11-3 to TRBJ2-7; 9 nucleotides match TRBD1. Germline lookup yields CDR1 SGHNT and CDR2 YENEEA. CDR3 length: 16 residues. V lost 3 bases to trimming and J lost 2 bases; unmatched junction nucleotides: 8. CDR3 in amino acids: CASSFLPGQGTYEQYV. CDR3 DNA: TGTGCCAGCAGCTTTTTGCCGGGACAGGGAACCTACGAGCAGTACGTC.

This chain uses TRBV19 with TRBJ1-2; D perhaps matches TRBD1 (6 bases). The germline V and J ends were trimmed by 2 bases and 8 bases, with 15 bases remaining between them. The CDR3 length is 14 residues. Germline V gives CDR1 LNHDA, CDR2 SQIVND (reference sequence). The CDR3 here is CASSITGQMRGYTF. CDR3 coding DNA: TGTGCCAGTAGTATAACGGGACAAATGCGCGGCTACACCTTC.

The chain links TRBV4-3 to TRBJ1-2; TRBD1 might be the D (5 bases). V lost 0 bases to trimming and J lost 0 bases, with 14 bases between them. Germline assignment: CDR1 LGHNA and CDR2 YSLEER. The CDR3 length is 17 residues. CDR3 nucleotide sequence: TGCGCCAGCAGCCAAGAATGGATTGGGGGGACTAACTATGGCTACACCTTC. Translating it yields CASSQEWIGGTNYGYTF.

The chain has TRBV10-3 and TRBJ2-1, with 7 bases identical to TRBD2. The length of the CDR3 is 14 residues. Germline V gives CDR1 ENHRY, CDR2 SYGVKD. V dropped 11 bases and J dropped 5; count of bases not matched to a gene: 12. The chain's CDR3 is CAAWEGKGDNEQFF. The DNA of the CDR3 is TGTGCCGCGTGGGAGGGGAAGGGCGACAATGAGCAGTTCTTC.

The rearrangement links TRBV12-5 to TRBJ1-1, with a tentative D call TRBD1 (5 bases). Germline V gene data show CDR1 as LGHNT and CDR2 as FRNRAP. CDR3 length equals 16 residues. V lost 6 bases and J 2 bases, leaving 19 bases between the germline ends. CDR3 nucleotides: TGTGCTAGTGGCCCGGTGGACATGGGCTTAAACACTGAAGCTTTCTTT. Translating gives CASGPVDMGLNTEAFF.